What follows are 11 T cell receptor beta chains derived from one specimen sequenced in a study of blood T cell repertoires in COVID-19. Data came from immunoSEQ multiplex PCR; TCRdb stores just in-frame clones and leaves some out. The repertoire consists of roughly 200,000 clones, with roughly 77% occurring once and the leading ten covering 6.5% to 7%. Sequencing used peripheral blood. The receptor set was obtained from a man in his sixties or seventies with active or convalescent COVID-19.

This chain uses TRBV2 with TRBJ2-6, with D possibly matching TRBD1 (6 bases). V was cut by 5 bases and J by 0 bases, with 35 bases left in between. Germline V gene data show CDR1 as SNHLY and CDR2 as FYNNEI. The CDR3 contains 24 residues. CDR3 DNA sequence: TGTGCCAGCAGTAAAAGATATATCACAGGGCAATTGAGCCCCACCTCCTCTGGGGCCAACGTCCTGACTTTC. Its translation: CASSKRYITGQLSPTSSGANVLTF.

The chain joins TRBV30 to TRBJ1-1; possibly TRBD1 for D (6 bases). V dropped 8 bases and J dropped 7 bases, with 20 bases sitting between them. Germline V gene sequence: CDR1 GTSNPN, CDR2 SVGIG (reference sequence). This CDR3 has 13 residues. The CDR3 loop reads CAGTTGTIDEAFF. Written as DNA, the CDR3 is TGTGCCGGGACGACGGGGACAATCGATGAAGCTTTCTTT.

The chain couples TRBV3-1 (or the pseudogene TRBV3-2) to TRBJ2-3; TRBD2 is a possible D gene (5 bases). Per the germline V gene, CDR1 is LGHDT and CDR2 is YNNKEL (reference sequence). The CDR3 has 16 residues. Between the trimmed V and J ends, which lost 4 bases and 2 bases, there was a span of 16 bases. The CDR3 DNA reads TGTGCCAGCAGCCTCTCTGGGAGCGGTATCACAGATACGCAGTATTTT. Amino acids: CASSLSGSGITDTQYF.

This sequence joins TRBV7-8 and TRBJ2-7, with D possibly being TRBD2 (6 bases). The V and J ends lost 2 bases and 4 bases respectively, with 18 bases between them. The CDR3 sequence is 16 residues long. CDR1 is SGHVS and CDR2 is FQNEAQ in the germline V gene. CDR3 residues: CASSLISPASAYEQYF. CDR3 in DNA: TGTGCCAGCAGCTTAATTTCCCCCGCTAGCGCTTACGAGCAGTACTTC. The whole variable domain, filled in from reference TRBV7-8 and TRBJ2-7, reads GAGVSQSPRYKVAKRGQDVALRCDPISGHVSLFWYQQALGQGPEFLTYFQNEAQLDKSGLPSDRFFAERPEGSVSTLKIQRTQQEDSAVYLCASSLISPASAYEQYFGPGTRLTVT.

The chain links TRBV14 to TRBJ2-3; the D is unclear. From germline, CDR1 is SGHDN and CDR2 FVKESK. The V end lost 0 bases, the J end lost 3 bases, and 16 bases lay between the germline ends. The CDR3 consists of 17 residues. The CDR3 sequence is CASSQEFGRPGTDTQYF. DNA for the CDR3: TGTGCCAGCAGCCAAGAATTTGGCAGACCAGGAACAGATACGCAGTATTTT.

The V gene is TRBV2, the J gene TRBJ1-4; D remains ambiguous. CDR1 and CDR2 (germline): SNHLY, FYNNEI. This CDR3 has 13 residues. The germline V and J ends were trimmed by 6 bases and 11 bases, with 16 bases remaining between them. The CDR3 loop is CASRRTERGKLFF. The CDR3 coding sequence is TGTGCCAGCAGGAGGACTGAGCGTGGGAAACTGTTTTTT.

This chain links TRBV9 with TRBJ2-1; D is perhaps TRBD2 (6 bases). The CDR3 length is 15 residues. Germline V gives CDR1 SGDLS, CDR2 YYNGEE. The V and J ends lost 2 bases and 7 bases respectively, with 16 bases between them. The CDR3 loop is CASSVGPSGGNEQFF. DNA for the CDR3: TGTGCCAGCAGCGTGGGGCCGAGCGGAGGGAATGAGCAGTTCTTC.

V is TRBV24-1 and J is TRBJ2-1; maybe TRBD2 (6 bases). The germline gives CDR1 KGHDR, CDR2 SFDVKD. Trimming took off 4 bases at V and 9 bases at J, with 6 bases between the two ends. CDR3 length equals 11 residues. Here the CDR3 DNA reads TGTGCCACCAGTGAGCGGGGTGAGCAGTTCTTC. Its translation is CATSERGEQFF.

The V and J genes are TRBV9 and TRBJ1-3; D call uncertain. This CDR3 is built from 16 residues. The germline V and J ends were trimmed by 0 bases and 2 bases, with 12 bases remaining between them. In germline, CDR1 is SGDLS, CDR2 YYNGEE. This CDR3 reads CASSVGPGSTGNTIYF. The CDR3, as DNA: TGTGCCAGCAGCGTAGGACCGGGAAGTACTGGAAACACCATATATTTT.

The chain links TRBV9 to TRBJ1-2; 7 bases match TRBD1. This CDR3 region has 17 residues. The germline V gene encodes CDR1 SGDLS and CDR2 YYNGEE. Losses at the gene ends were 0 bases for V and 0 bases for J; bases not matched to a gene: 8. DNA for the CDR3: TGTGCCAGCAGCGTAGCTGAGGGGGCTCTAACTAACTATGGCTACACCTTC. This gives the protein CASSVAEGALTNYGYTF.

The rearrangement uses TRBV7-2 and TRBJ2-2; 11 bases fit TRBD2. The length of the CDR3 is 16 residues. The V and J ends lost 6 bases and 5 bases, in that order; junction bases with no gene match: 8. Germline V gene lookup returns CDR1 SGHTA and CDR2 FQGNSA. CDR3 DNA: TGTGCCAGCAGGGATCTAGCGGGGGGAAATACCGGGGAGCTGTTTTTT. Amino acids: CASRDLAGGNTGELFF.